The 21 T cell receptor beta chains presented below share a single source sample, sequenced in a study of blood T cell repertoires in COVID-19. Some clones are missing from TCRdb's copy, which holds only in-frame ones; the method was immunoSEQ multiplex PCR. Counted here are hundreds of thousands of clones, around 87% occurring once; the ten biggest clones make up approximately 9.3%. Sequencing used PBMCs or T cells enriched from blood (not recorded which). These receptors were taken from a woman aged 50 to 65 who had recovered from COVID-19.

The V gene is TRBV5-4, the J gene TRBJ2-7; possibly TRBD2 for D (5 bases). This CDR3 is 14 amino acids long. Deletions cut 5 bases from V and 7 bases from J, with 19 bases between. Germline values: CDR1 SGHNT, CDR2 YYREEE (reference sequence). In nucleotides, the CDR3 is TGTGCCAGCAGTCCTGGTAGCGATCTAAGGGAGCAGTACTTC. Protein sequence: CASSPGSDLREQYF.

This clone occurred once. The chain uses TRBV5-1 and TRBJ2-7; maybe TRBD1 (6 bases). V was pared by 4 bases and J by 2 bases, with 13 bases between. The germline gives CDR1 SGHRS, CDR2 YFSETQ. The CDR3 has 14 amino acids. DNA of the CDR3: TGCGCCAGCAGCACCCGGACAGACGCCTACGAGCAGTACTTC. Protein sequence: CASSTRTDAYEQYF.

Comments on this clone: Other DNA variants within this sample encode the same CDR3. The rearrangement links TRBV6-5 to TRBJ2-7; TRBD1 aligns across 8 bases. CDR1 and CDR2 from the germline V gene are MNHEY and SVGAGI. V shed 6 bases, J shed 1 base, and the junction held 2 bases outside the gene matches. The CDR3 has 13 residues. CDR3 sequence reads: CASSRQGSYEQYF. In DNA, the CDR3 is TGTGCCAGCAGCAGACAGGGGTCCTACGAGCAGTACTTC.

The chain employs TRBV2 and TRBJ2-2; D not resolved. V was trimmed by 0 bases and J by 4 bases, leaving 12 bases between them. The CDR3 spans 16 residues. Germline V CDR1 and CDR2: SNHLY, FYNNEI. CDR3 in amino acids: CASSEALGAVTGELFF. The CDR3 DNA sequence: TGTGCCAGCAGTGAAGCCCTGGGTGCGGTCACCGGGGAGCTGTTTTTT.

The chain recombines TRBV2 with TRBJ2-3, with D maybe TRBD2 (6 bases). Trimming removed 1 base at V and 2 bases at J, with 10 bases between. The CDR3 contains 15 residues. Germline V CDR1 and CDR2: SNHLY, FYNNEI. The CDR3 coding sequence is TGTGCCAGCAGTGAAGTGGGGGGAGCCACAGATACGCAGTATTTT. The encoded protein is CASSEVGGATDTQYF.

Here the CDR3 reads CATSGDGRSEQYF. The CDR3 region has the DNA TGTGCCACGAGCGGGGACGGCCGTTCCGAGCAGTACTTC. The rearrangement uses TRBV12-3 or TRBV12-4 and TRBJ2-7; TRBD2 matches at 7 bases. The CDR3 spans 13 residues. V lost 10 bases and J lost 6; bases outside the gene matches: 12.

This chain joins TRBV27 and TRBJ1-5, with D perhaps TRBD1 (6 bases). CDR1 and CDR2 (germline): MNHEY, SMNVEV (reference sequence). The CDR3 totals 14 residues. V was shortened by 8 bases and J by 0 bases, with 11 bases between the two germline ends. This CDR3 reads CASRQGYSNQPQHF. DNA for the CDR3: TGTGCCAGCCGTCAGGGGTATAGCAATCAGCCCCAGCATTTT.

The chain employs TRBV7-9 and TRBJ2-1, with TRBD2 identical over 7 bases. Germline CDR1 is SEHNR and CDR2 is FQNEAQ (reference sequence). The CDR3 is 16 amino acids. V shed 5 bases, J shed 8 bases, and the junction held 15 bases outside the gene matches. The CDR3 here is CASSPTAGETKDEQFF. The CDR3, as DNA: TGTGCCAGCAGCCCCACCGCGGGGGAAACCAAAGATGAGCAGTTCTTC.

The CDR3 loop is CASSLGSTFGNTIYF. The CDR3 bases are TGCGCCAGCAGCCTGGGGTCGACTTTTGGAAACACCATATATTTT. V gene TRBV5-1 combines with J gene TRBJ1-3; D unresolved. This CDR3 is 15 amino acids long. The ends were cut back, 4 bases at V and 3 bases at J, with 14 bases in the middle. CDR1 SGHRS and CDR2 YFSETQ come from the germline V gene.

The CDR3, as DNA: TGTGCCAGCAGTTACACAGGGGAAGCTTTCTTT. It translates to CASSYTGEAFF. This chain uses TRBV12-3 or TRBV12-4 with TRBJ1-1; weak D call: TRBD1 (6 bases). The length of the CDR3 is 11 residues. V shed 4 bases and J shed 8 bases, with 8 bases lying between them.

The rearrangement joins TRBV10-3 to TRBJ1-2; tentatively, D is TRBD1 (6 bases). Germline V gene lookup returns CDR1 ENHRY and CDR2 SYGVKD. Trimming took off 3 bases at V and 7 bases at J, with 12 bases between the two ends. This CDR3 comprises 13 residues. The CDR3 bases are TGTGCCATCAGTGATACAAAAGGGGGTGGCTACACCTTC. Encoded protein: CAISDTKGGGYTF.

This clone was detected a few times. Written as DNA, the CDR3 is TGTGCCAGCAGCCCAGAGTTCAGGGGGGCTTTCTTT. Translating it yields CASSPEFRGAFF. The gene calls are TRBV5-5 and TRBJ1-1, with 7 nucleotides matching TRBD1. V shed 4 bases and J 11 bases; nucleotides not matched to a gene: 8. The CDR3 is 12 amino acids. Germline CDR1 SGHKS, CDR2 YYEKEE (reference sequence).

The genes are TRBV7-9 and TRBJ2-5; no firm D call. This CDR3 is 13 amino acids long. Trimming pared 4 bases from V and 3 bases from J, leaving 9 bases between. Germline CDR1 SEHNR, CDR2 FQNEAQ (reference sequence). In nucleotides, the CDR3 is TGTGCCAGCAGCTACCAACCTAAAGAGACCCAGTACTTC. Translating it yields CASSYQPKETQYF.

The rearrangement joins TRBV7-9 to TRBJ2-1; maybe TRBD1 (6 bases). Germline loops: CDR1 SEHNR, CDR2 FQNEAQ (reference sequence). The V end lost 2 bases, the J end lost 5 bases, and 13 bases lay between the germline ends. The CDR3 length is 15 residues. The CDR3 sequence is CASSLQRGTHNEQFF. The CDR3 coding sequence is TGTGCCAGCAGCTTACAGAGGGGGACGCACAATGAGCAGTTCTTC.

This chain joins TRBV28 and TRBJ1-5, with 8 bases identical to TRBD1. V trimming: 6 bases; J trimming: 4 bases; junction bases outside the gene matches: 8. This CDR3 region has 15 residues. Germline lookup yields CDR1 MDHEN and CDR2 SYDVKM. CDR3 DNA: TGTGCCAGCAGACTAGGGACAGGAGCTAATCAGCCCCAGCATTTT. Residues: CASRLGTGANQPQHF. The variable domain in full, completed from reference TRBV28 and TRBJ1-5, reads DVKVTQSSRYLVKRTGEKVFLECVQDMDHENMFWYRQDPGLGLRLIYFSYDVKMKEKGDIPEGYSVSREKKERFSLILESASTNQTSMYLCASRLGTGANQPQHFGDGTRLSIL.

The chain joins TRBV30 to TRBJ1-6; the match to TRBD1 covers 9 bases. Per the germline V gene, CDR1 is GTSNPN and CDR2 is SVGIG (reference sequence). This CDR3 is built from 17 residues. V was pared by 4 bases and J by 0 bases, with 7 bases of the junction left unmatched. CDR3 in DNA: TGTGCCTGGAACTTCCGGGACAGGGACTCCTATAATTCACCCCTCCACTTT. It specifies CAWNFRDRDSYNSPLHF. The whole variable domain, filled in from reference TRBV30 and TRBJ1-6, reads SQTIHQWPATLVQPVGSPLSLECTVEGTSNPNLYWYRQAAGRGLQLLFYSVGIGQISSEVPQNLSASRPQDRQFILSSKKLLLSDSGFYLCAWNFRDRDSYNSPLHFGNGTRLTVT.

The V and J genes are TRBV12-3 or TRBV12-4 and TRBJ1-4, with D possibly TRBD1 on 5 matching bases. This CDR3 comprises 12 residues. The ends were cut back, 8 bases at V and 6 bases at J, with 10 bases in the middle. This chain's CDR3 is CASRGDYEKLFF. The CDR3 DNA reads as TGTGCCAGCCGGGGGGATTATGAAAAACTGTTTTTT.

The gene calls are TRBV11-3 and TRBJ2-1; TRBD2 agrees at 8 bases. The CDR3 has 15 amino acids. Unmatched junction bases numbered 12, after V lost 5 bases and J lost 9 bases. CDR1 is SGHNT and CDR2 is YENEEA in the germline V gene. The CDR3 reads CASSQTGTSQVEQFF. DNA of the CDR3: TGTGCCAGCAGCCAAACCGGGACTAGTCAGGTTGAGCAGTTCTTC.

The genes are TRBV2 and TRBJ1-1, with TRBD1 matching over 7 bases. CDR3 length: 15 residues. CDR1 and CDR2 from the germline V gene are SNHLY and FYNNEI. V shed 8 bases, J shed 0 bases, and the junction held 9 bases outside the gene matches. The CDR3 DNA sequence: TGTGCCAGCCAGAGACAGGGCACCCTGAACACTGAAGCTTTCTTT. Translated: CASQRQGTLNTEAFF.

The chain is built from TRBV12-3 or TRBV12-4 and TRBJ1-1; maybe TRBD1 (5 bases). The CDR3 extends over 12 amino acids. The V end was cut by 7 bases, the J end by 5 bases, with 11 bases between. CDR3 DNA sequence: TGTGCCAGCACCCATGGGGGGACTGAAGCTTTCTTT. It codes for CASTHGGTEAFF.

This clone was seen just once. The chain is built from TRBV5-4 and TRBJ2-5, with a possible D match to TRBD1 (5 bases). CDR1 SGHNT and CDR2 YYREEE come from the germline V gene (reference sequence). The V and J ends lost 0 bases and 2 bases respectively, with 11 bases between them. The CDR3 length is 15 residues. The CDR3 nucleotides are TGTGCCAGCAGCTTGGGTCAGGGATTACAAGAGACCCAGTACTTC. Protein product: CASSLGQGLQETQYF.